This TCR beta chain was identified during a study of blood T cell repertoires in COVID-19. Study information: Sites in the United States, Italy and Spain provided acute and convalescent COVID-19 samples. T cells, B-cell-depleted T cells, or PBMCs supplied cDNA or gDNA.

Methods used by the authors: Reference gene primer amplification in the assay estimated nucleated cell counts. Sequenced by immunoSEQ multiplex PCR; TCRdb stores in-frame clones only, minus some. V and J calls and clone size are those listed in that table; D and trimming were worked out from the DNA. The sample records under 300,000 clones, approximately 82% being singletons. This TCR was recovered from a woman over 75 with active or convalescent COVID-19. Input material: peripheral blood.

The CDR3 region is CASSNRGTSYEQYF. The CDR3 region has the DNA TGTGCCAGTAGTAACAGGGGTACCTCCTACGAGCAGTACTTC. The rearrangement joins TRBV19 to TRBJ2-7; 7 bases map to TRBD1. CDR1 and CDR2 (germline): LNHDA, SQIVND (reference sequence). The CDR3 is 14 residues long. The trim removed 4 bases at V and 0 bases at J, leaving 3 bases unmatched.